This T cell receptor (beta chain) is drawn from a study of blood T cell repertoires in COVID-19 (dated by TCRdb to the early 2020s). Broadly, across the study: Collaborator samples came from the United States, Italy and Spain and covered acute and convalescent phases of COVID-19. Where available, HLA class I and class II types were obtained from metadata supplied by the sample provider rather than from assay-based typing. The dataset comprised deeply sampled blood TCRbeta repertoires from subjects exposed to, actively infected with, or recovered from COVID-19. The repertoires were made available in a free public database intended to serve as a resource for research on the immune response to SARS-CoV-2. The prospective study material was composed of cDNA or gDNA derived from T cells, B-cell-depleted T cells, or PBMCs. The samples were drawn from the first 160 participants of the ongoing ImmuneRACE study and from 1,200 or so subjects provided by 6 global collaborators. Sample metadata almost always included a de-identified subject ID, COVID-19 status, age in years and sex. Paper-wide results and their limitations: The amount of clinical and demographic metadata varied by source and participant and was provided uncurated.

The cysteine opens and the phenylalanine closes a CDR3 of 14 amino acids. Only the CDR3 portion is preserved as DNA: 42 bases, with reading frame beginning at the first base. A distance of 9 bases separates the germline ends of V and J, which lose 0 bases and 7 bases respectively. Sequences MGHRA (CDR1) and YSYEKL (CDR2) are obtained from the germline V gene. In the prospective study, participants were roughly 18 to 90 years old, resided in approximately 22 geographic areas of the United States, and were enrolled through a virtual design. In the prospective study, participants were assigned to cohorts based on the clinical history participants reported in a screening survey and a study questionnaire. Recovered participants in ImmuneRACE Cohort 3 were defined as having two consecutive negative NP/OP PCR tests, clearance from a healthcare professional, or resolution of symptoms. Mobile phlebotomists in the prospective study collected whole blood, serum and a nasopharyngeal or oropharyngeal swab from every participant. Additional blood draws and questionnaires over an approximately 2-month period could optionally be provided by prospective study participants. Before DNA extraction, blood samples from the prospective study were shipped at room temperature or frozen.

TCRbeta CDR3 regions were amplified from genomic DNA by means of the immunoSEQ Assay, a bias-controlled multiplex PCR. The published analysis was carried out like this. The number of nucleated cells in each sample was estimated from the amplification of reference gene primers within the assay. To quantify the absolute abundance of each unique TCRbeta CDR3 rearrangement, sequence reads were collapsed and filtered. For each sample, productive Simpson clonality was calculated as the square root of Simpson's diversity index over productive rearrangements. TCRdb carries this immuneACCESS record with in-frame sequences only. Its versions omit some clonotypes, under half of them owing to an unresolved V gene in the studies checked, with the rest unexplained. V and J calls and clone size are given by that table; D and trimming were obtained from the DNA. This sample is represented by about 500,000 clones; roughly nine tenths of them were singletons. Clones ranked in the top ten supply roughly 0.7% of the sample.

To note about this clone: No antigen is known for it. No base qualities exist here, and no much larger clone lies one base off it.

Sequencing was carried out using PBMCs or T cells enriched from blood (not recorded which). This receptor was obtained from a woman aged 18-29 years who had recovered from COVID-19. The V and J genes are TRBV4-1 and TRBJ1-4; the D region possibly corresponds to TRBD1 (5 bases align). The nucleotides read TGCGCCAGCAGCCAAGACAGGGAAAGTGAAAAACTGTTTTTT. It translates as CASSQDRESEKLFF.